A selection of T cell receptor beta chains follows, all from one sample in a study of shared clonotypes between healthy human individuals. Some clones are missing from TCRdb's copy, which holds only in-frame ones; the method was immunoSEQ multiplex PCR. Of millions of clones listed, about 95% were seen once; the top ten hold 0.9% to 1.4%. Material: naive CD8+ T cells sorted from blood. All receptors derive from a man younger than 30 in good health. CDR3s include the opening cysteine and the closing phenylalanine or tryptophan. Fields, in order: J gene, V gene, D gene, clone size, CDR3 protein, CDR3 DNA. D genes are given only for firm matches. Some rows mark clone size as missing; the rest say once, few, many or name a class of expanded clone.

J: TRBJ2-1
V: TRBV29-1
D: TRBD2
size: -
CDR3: CSVGLGLAVNEQFF
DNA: TGCAGCGTTGGCTTAGGACTAGCGGTGAATGAGCAGTTCTTC

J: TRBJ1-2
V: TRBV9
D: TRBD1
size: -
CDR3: CASSPGQGYGYTF
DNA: TGTGCCAGCAGCCCGGGACAGGGTTATGGCTACACCTTC

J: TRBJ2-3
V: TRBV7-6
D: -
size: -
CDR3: CASSRGPLDTQYF
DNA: TGTGCCAGCAGTCGCGGGCCGCTAGATACGCAGTATTTT

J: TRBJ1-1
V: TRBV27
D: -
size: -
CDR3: CASSPTASNSGEAFF
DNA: TGTGCCAGCAGCCCAACGGCCTCTAACAGTGGTGAAGCTTTCTTT

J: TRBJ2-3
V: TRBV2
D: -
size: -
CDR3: CASSGAGTDTQYF
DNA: TGTGCCAGCAGTGGGGCGGGCACAGATACGCAGTATTTT

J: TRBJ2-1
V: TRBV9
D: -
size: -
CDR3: CASSVSGGSYNEQFF
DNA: TGTGCCAGCAGCGTCTCCGGGGGTTCCTACAATGAGCAGTTCTTC

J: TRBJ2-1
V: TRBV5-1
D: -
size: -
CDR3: CASSLDVEYSYNEQFF
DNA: TGCGCCAGCAGCTTGGATGTGGAATACTCCTACAATGAGCAGTTCTTC

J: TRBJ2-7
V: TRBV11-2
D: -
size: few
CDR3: CASSQTGYEQYF
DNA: TGTGCCAGCAGCCAAACGGGCTACGAGCAGTACTTC

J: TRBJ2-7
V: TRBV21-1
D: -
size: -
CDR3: CASRISSPGDLGEQYF
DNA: TGTGCCAGCCGAATATCCTCTCCGGGGGACCTGGGAGAGCAGTACTTC

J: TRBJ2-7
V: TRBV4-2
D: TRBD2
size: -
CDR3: CASSQDRLAGEQYF
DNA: TGTGCCAGCAGCCAAGACCGACTAGCGGGGGAGCAGTACTTC

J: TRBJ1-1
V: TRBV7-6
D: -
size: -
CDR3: CASSLFMGPNTEAFF
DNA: TGTGCCAGCAGCTTATTTATGGGGCCCAACACTGAAGCTTTCTTT

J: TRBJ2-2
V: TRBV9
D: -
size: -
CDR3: CASSVFATGELFF
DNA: TGTGCCAGCAGCGTTTTCGCCACCGGGGAGCTGTTTTTT

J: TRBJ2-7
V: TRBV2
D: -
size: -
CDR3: CASSEDPGLPNEQYF
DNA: TGTGCCAGCAGTGAAGATCCGGGTTTACCCAACGAGCAGTACTTC

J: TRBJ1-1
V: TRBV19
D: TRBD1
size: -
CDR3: CASSIDPDRGLTEAFF
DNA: TGTGCCAGTAGTATAGACCCGGACAGGGGCCTCACTGAAGCTTTCTTT

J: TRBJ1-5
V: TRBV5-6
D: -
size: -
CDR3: CASSPLLRGNQPQHF
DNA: TGTGCCAGCAGCCCACTATTGAGGGGCAATCAGCCCCAGCATTTT

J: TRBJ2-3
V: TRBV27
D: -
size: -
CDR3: CASSLLGPREGINTQYF
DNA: TGTGCCAGCAGTTTATTGGGGCCCCGAGAGGGAATAAATACGCAGTATTTT

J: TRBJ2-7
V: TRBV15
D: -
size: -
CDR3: CATSRVAGSYEQYF
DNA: TGTGCCACCAGCAGGGTGGCGGGCTCCTACGAGCAGTACTTC

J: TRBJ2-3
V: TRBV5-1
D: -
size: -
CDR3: CASSLALGSGLDF
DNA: TGCGCCAGCAGCTTGGCCCTGGGTAGCGGCCTGGATTTT

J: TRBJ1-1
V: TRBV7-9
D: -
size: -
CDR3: CASDMNTEAFF
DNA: TGTGCCAGCGACATGAACACTGAAGCTTTCTTT

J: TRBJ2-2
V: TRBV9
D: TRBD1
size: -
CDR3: CASSGTGQGDTGELFF
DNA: TGTGCCAGCAGCGGGACAGGGCAAGGGGACACCGGGGAGCTGTTTTTT

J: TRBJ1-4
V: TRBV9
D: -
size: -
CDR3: CASSVGAGLVTNEKLFF
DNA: TGTGCCAGCAGCGTAGGGGCAGGGCTGGTGACTAATGAAAAACTGTTTTTT

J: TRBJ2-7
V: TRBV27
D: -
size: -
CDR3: CASSVVRGNEQYF
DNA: TGTGCCAGCAGCGTGGTCCGGGGGAACGAGCAGTACTTC

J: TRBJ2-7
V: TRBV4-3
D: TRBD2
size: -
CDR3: CASSQGGEGHYEQYF
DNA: TGCGCCAGCAGCCAGGGCGGGGAGGGGCACTACGAGCAGTACTTC

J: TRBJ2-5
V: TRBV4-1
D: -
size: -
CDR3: CASSQDPPETQYF
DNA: TGCGCCAGCAGCCAAGATCCCCCCGAGACCCAGTACTTC

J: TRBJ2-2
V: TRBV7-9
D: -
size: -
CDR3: CASSLVSHTGELFF
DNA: TGTGCCAGCAGCTTAGTTTCTCACACCGGGGAGCTGTTTTTT

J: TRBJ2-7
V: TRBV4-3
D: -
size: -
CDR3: CASSQGPGSEGPYEQYF
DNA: TGCGCCAGCAGCCAAGGCCCAGGGAGCGAAGGCCCCTACGAGCAGTACTTC

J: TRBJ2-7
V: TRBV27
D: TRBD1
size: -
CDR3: CASSLGTVYEQYF
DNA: TGTGCCAGCAGTTTAGGGACAGTCTACGAGCAGTACTTC

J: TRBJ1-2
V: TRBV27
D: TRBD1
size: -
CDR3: CASSLGYGTVYGYTF
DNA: TGTGCCAGCAGTTTAGGGTACGGGACAGTCTATGGCTACACCTTC

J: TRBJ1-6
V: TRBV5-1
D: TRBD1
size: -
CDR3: CASSAGQGTSPLHF
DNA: TGCGCCAGCAGCGCGGGACAGGGGACATCACCCCTCCACTTT

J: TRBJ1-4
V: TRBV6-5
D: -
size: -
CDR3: CASSYGGGEKLFF
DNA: TGTGCCAGCAGTTATGGGGGAGGAGAAAAACTGTTTTTT

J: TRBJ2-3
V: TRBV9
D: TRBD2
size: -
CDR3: CASTPGGGTDTQYF
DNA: TGTGCCAGCACCCCGGGGGGGGGCACAGATACGCAGTATTTT

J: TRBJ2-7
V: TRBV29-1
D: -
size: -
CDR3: CSAFALSSYEQYF
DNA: TGCAGCGCCTTCGCGCTGAGCTCCTACGAGCAGTACTTC

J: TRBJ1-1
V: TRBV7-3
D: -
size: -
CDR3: CASSEYPNTEAFF
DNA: TGTGCCAGCAGTGAATATCCTAACACTGAAGCTTTCTTT

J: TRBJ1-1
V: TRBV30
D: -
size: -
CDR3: CASDEAFF
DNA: TGTGCCTCCGATGAAGCTTTCTTT

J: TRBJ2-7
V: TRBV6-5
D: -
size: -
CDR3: CASSYSVGEVSYEQYF
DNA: TGTGCCAGCAGTTACTCGGTCGGAGAGGTCTCCTACGAGCAGTACTTC

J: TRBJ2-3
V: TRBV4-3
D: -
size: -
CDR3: CASSQDRQAITDTQYF
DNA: TGCGCCAGCAGCCAAGATAGGCAAGCTATCACAGATACGCAGTATTTT

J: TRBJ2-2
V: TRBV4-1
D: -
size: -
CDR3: CASSQVINTGELFF
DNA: TGCGCCAGCAGCCAAGTCATAAACACCGGGGAGCTGTTTTTT

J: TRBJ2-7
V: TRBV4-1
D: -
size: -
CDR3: CASSQESNRATYEQYF
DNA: TGCGCCAGCAGCCAAGAATCCAACAGGGCAACCTACGAGCAGTACTTC

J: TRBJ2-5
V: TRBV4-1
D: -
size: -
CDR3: CASSQVWPAGPGDIETQYF
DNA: TGCGCCAGCAGCCAAGTTTGGCCCGCGGGGCCAGGGGATATAGAGACCCAGTACTTC

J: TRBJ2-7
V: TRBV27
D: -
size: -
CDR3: CASSLAGPKYEQYF
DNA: TGTGCCAGCAGTTTGGCGGGGCCAAAGTACGAGCAGTACTTC

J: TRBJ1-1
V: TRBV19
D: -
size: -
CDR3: CASSIVPNTEAFF
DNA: TGTGCCAGTAGTATCGTTCCGAACACTGAAGCTTTCTTT

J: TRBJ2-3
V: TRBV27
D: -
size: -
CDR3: CASSWGLTTDTQYF
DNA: TGTGCCAGCAGTTGGGGCCTGACCACAGATACGCAGTATTTT

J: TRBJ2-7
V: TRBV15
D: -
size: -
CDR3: CATSRAPPHYEQYF
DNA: TGTGCCACCAGCAGAGCGCCACCGCACTACGAGCAGTACTTC

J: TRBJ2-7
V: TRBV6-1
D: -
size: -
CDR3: CASSEASWGIPYEQYF
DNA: TGTGCCAGCAGTGAAGCGTCGTGGGGGATTCCCTACGAGCAGTACTTC

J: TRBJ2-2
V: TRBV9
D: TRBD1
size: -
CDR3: CASSIRRTGGNTGELFF
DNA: TGTGCCAGCAGCATAAGGAGGACAGGGGGAAACACCGGGGAGCTGTTTTTT

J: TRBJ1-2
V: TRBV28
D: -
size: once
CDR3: CASSLGSSSGYTF
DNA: TGTGCCAGCAGTTTAGGTTCTTCGAGTGGCTACACCTTC

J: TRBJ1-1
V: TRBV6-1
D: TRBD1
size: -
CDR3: CASRDRVTEAFF
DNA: TGTGCCAGCAGGGACAGGGTTACTGAAGCTTTCTTT

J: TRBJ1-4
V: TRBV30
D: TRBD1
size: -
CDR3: CAWSQTGGYEKLFF
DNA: TGTGCCTGGAGTCAAACAGGGGGCTATGAAAAACTGTTTTTT

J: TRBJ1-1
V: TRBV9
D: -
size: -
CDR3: CARRGRNTEAFF
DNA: TGTGCCAGGCGGGGAAGGAACACTGAAGCTTTCTTT

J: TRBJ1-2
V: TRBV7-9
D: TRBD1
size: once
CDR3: CASSPLQGNYGYTF
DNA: TGTGCCAGCAGCCCCCTACAGGGGAACTATGGCTACACCTTC

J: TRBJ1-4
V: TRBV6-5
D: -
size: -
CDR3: CASSYVGGRGEKLFF
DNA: TGTGCCAGCAGTTACGTAGGGGGGCGCGGCGAAAAACTGTTTTTT

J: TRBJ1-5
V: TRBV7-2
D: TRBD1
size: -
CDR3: CASSSGTASNQPQHF
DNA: TGTGCCAGCAGCAGCGGGACAGCTAGCAATCAGCCCCAGCATTTT